The 22 T cell receptor beta chains reported below all come from one sample, sequenced in a study of T cell repertoires in cytomegalovirus infection. TCRdb reprocessed the reads via MiXCR and lists one record per CDR3 protein. The table shows more than 400,000 distinct CDR3 sequences, with about 26% occurring only once. The sample consisted of PBMCs. The receptors were gathered from a human donor in good health (CMV status not recorded). Some clones in this sample may be carry-over from other donors' samples.

This clonotype was picked up a small number of times. The V gene is TRBV6-4, the J gene TRBJ2-6; D possibly corresponds to TRBD2 (6 bases). Germline V lookup: CDR1 MRHNA, CDR2 SNTAGT. The CDR3 has 15 residues. V was cut by 4 bases and J by 3 bases, with 10 bases left in between. The CDR3 DNA reads TGTGCCAGCAGTGTGGAGGGAGATGGGGCCAACGTCCTGACTTTC. Translated, it gives CASSVEGDGANVLTF.

This chain joins TRBV6-1 and TRBJ1-5; 9 bases line up with TRBD1. Germline V gene lookup returns CDR1 MNHNS and CDR2 SASEGT. The CDR3 runs to 13 residues. J was trimmed by 14 bases and V by 0 bases; bases with no gene match: 5. The chain's CDR3 is CASSEAMRDREHF. The CDR3 DNA sequence: TGTGCCAGCAGTGAAGCCATGCGGGACAGGGAGCATTTT.

This clonotype was seen ten or more times. CDR3 DNA sequence: TGTGCCAGCAGCTTAAGTCTTGGCGGGAGAAGCAAAGAGACCCAGTACTTC. Protein: CASSLSLGGRSKETQYF. The rearrangement links TRBV7-8 to TRBJ2-5; the match to TRBD2 covers 7 bases. Losses at the gene ends were 2 bases for V and 3 bases for J; bases not matched to a gene: 12. The CDR3 covers 17 residues. The germline CDR1 and CDR2 sequences are SGHVS and FQNEAQ.

The J gene is TRBJ2-7, the V gene TRBV28, with 9 bases matching TRBD1. Trimming took 5 bases from V and 6 from J; bases not matched to a gene: 8. Germline V CDR1 and CDR2: MDHEN, SYDVKM. This CDR3 has 14 residues. The CDR3 DNA is TGTGCCAGCAGTCACGTACAGGGGGCCTCCGAGCAGTACGTC. It codes for CASSHVQGASEQYV.

This clonotype was found a few times. This chain uses TRBV10-3 with TRBJ2-2; possibly TRBD2 for D (7 bases). Germline CDR1 ENHRY, CDR2 SYGVKD. Trimming removed 4 bases at V and 5 bases at J, with 14 bases between. This CDR3 has 15 amino acids. The CDR3 spells CAISVGGGQTGELFF. The CDR3 DNA reads as TGTGCCATCAGTGTTGGCGGGGGCCAAACCGGGGAGCTGTTTTTT.

This clonotype was counted only a few times. This sequence joins TRBV10-3 and TRBJ2-5, with a weak D call TRBD1 (6 bases). Germline V lookup: CDR1 ENHRY, CDR2 SYGVKD. Trimming pared 6 bases from V and 4 bases from J, leaving 18 bases between. The CDR3 is made up of 15 amino acids. The CDR3 coding sequence is TGTGCCATCAGGTCGACAGTCAGGGGTTCAGAGACCCAGTACTTC. It yields the protein CAIRSTVRGSETQYF.

This clonotype has only a few counts. The chain couples TRBV14 to TRBJ2-6; the match to TRBD2 covers 8 bases. The germline V gene has CDR1 SGHDN and CDR2 FVKESK. V was pared by 1 base and J by 0 bases, with 14 bases of the junction left unmatched. The CDR3 spans 21 residues. In DNA, the CDR3 is TGTGCCAGCAGCCAAGGAGCCCATGACGGGAGGGCCTTCTCTGGGGCCAACGTCCTGACTTTC. It specifies CASSQGAHDGRAFSGANVLTF.

This chain links TRBV20-1 with TRBJ2-1, with 7 bases fitting TRBD2. V was pared by 8 bases and J by 6 bases, with 13 bases of the junction left unmatched. The CDR3 contains 14 residues. Germline V gives CDR1 DFQATT, CDR2 SNEGSKA (reference sequence). The CDR3 loop reads CSRTRDFYLNEQFF. In nucleotides, the CDR3 is TGCAGTCGGACTAGGGATTTCTATCTCAATGAGCAGTTCTTC.

This clonotype was seen a handful of times. V usage is TRBV28 and J usage is TRBJ2-5; 9 bases align to TRBD1. Per the germline V gene, CDR1 is MDHEN and CDR2 is SYDVKM. V was pared by 6 bases and J by 4 bases, with 6 bases of the junction left unmatched. CDR3 length equals 14 residues. The CDR3 loop reads CASSGQGPVETQYF. For the CDR3, the DNA is TGTGCCAGCAGCGGACAGGGGCCCGTAGAGACCCAGTACTTC.

In this sample, this clonotype turned up many times. The V gene is TRBV7-6, the J gene TRBJ2-3; 9 bases fit TRBD2. The germline V gene has CDR1 SGHVS and CDR2 FNYEAQ. The CDR3 is 16 amino acids. The V and J ends lost 2 bases and 2 bases, in that order; junction bases with no gene match: 5. This CDR3 reads CASSLRAGGFTDTQYF. The CDR3 DNA is TGTGCCAGCAGCTTAAGAGCGGGAGGATTCACAGATACGCAGTATTTT.

Comments on this clonotype: Compared with germline, one end of the junction differs, possibly owing to a read error. The chain uses TRBV6-5 and TRBJ2-1, with no clear D. The CDR3 spans 16 residues. CDR1 and CDR2 from the germline V gene are MNHEY and SVGAGI. CDR3 amino acids: CASSDSTIGPYNEQFF. Written as DNA, the CDR3 is TGTGCCAGCAGTGACTCGACAATCGGGCCCTACAATGAGCAGTTCTTC.

V is TRBV12-5 and J is TRBJ2-1; D unresolved. Germline V gives CDR1 LGHNT, CDR2 FRNRAP. V was pared by 2 bases and J by 10 bases, with 9 bases between. CDR3 length: 12 residues. The CDR3 DNA follows: TGTGCTAGTGGTTTGCCCTACGGGGAGCAGTTCTTC. Protein sequence: CASGLPYGEQFF.

The V call is TRBV6-2 or TRBV6-3, the J call TRBJ1-1; 11 nucleotides agree with TRBD1. Trimming cost V 4 bases and J 5 bases; bases outside gene matches: 9. The CDR3 loop spans 16 amino acids. Per the germline V gene, CDR1 is MNHEY and CDR2 is SVGEGT. This chain's CDR3 is CASSSHPGTGGTEAFF. As DNA, the CDR3 is TGTGCCAGCAGTTCCCATCCCGGGACAGGGGGAACTGAAGCTTTCTTT.

This clonotype was recorded a few times. The V call is TRBV27, the J call TRBJ1-2; 10 bases agree with TRBD1. V lost 6 bases, J lost 4 bases, and 8 bases stayed unmatched. CDR1 is MNHEY and CDR2 is SMNVEV in the germline V gene (reference sequence). CDR3 length equals 15 residues. CDR3 residues: CASSRGDRGIYGYTF. CDR3 in DNA: TGTGCCAGCAGCCGAGGGGACAGGGGAATCTATGGCTACACCTTC.

This clonotype came up many times. This rearrangement joins TRBV7-8 to TRBJ2-5; D might be TRBD1 (7 bases). The CDR3 extends over 15 amino acids. Germline CDR1 and CDR2: SGHVS and FQNEAQ. The V and J ends lost 4 bases and 7 bases respectively, with 19 bases between them. The CDR3 coding sequence is TGTGCCAGCAGCTCCTCGGGGGACCAGGGGGGGACCCAGTACTTC. Translated, it gives CASSSSGDQGGTQYF.

This clonotype was found once. This chain connects TRBV10-3 to TRBJ2-5, with D possibly TRBD2 on 5 matching bases. The germline CDR1 and CDR2 sequences are ENHRY and SYGVKD. The CDR3 is 14 amino acids. V lost 3 bases and J lost 7, with 15 bases in between. Here the CDR3 reads CAISDWETPGTQYF. CDR3 in DNA: TGTGCCATCAGTGATTGGGAGACACCAGGGACCCAGTACTTC.

V is TRBV18 and J is TRBJ2-1; 8 positions agree with TRBD1. CDR1 is KGHSH and CDR2 is LQKENI in the germline V gene. This CDR3 has 13 amino acids. The J segment lost 15 bases and the V segment lost 3 bases, leaving 10 bases of the junction unmatched. CDR3 nucleotides: TGTGCCAGCTCACCTATCCAGGGGGCGGCCGGGTTCTTC. Its translation: CASSPIQGAAGFF.

The CDR3 DNA sequence: TGCAGCGTCCGGACAGGGGGCACCTATGGCTACACCTTC. As protein: CSVRTGGTYGYTF. This rearrangement joins TRBV29-1 to TRBJ1-2; 11 bases are a match to TRBD1. Losses at the gene ends were 6 bases for V and 4 bases for J; bases not matched to a gene: 4. This CDR3 contains 13 residues. Germline lookup yields CDR1 SQVTM and CDR2 ANQGSEA.

This clonotype has just a few counts. The V and J genes are TRBV6-2 or TRBV6-3 and TRBJ2-3, with TRBD2 matching 8 bases. After removal of 8 bases from V and 5 bases from J, the junction contained 9 bases not matched to a gene. CDR1 and CDR2 (germline): MNHEY, SVGEGT. The CDR3 is 14 residues long. The CDR3 is CASVSGRTKDTQYF. CDR3 bases: TGTGCCAGCGTGAGCGGGAGAACGAAAGATACGCAGTATTTT.

A few counts support this clonotype. The J gene is TRBJ2-5, the V gene TRBV27, with 7 bases matching TRBD2. This CDR3 contains 14 residues. The germline V gene has CDR1 MNHEY and CDR2 SMNVEV (reference sequence). The junction had 5 bases not matched to a gene; V was cut back by 5 bases and J by 2 bases. CDR3 sequence (DNA): TGTGCCAGCAGTGCAGCGGGACTACAAGAGACCCAGTACTTC. It encodes CASSAAGLQETQYF.

V and J are TRBV7-4 and TRBJ1-4, with 9 bases matching TRBD1. Germline CDR1 reads SGHVT; CDR2 reads SQSDAQ. The CDR3 is 15 amino acids. V was pared by 4 bases and J by 8 bases, with 8 bases of the junction left unmatched. In nucleotides, the CDR3 is TGTGCCAGCAGCTCAAACAGGGGGCGCGAGGAAAAACTGTTTTTT. Encoded protein: CASSSNRGREEKLFF. Combining the CDR3 with reference TRBV7-4 and TRBJ1-4 gives the whole variable domain GAGVSQSPRYKVAKRGRDVALRCDSISGHVTLYWYRQTLGQGSEVLTYSQSDAQRDKSGRPSGRFSAERPERSVSTLKIQRTEQGDSAVYLCASSSNRGREEKLFFGSGTQLSVL.

The rearrangement uses TRBV9 and TRBJ2-1; 7 nucleotides align to TRBD2. V was pared by 0 bases and J by 7 bases, with 13 bases of the junction left unmatched. This CDR3 comprises 17 residues. Germline V gene data show CDR1 as SGDLS and CDR2 as YYNGEE. The CDR3: CASSVGGMAGAYNEQFF. Here the CDR3 DNA reads TGTGCCAGCAGCGTAGGGGGTATGGCGGGAGCGTATAATGAGCAGTTCTTC.